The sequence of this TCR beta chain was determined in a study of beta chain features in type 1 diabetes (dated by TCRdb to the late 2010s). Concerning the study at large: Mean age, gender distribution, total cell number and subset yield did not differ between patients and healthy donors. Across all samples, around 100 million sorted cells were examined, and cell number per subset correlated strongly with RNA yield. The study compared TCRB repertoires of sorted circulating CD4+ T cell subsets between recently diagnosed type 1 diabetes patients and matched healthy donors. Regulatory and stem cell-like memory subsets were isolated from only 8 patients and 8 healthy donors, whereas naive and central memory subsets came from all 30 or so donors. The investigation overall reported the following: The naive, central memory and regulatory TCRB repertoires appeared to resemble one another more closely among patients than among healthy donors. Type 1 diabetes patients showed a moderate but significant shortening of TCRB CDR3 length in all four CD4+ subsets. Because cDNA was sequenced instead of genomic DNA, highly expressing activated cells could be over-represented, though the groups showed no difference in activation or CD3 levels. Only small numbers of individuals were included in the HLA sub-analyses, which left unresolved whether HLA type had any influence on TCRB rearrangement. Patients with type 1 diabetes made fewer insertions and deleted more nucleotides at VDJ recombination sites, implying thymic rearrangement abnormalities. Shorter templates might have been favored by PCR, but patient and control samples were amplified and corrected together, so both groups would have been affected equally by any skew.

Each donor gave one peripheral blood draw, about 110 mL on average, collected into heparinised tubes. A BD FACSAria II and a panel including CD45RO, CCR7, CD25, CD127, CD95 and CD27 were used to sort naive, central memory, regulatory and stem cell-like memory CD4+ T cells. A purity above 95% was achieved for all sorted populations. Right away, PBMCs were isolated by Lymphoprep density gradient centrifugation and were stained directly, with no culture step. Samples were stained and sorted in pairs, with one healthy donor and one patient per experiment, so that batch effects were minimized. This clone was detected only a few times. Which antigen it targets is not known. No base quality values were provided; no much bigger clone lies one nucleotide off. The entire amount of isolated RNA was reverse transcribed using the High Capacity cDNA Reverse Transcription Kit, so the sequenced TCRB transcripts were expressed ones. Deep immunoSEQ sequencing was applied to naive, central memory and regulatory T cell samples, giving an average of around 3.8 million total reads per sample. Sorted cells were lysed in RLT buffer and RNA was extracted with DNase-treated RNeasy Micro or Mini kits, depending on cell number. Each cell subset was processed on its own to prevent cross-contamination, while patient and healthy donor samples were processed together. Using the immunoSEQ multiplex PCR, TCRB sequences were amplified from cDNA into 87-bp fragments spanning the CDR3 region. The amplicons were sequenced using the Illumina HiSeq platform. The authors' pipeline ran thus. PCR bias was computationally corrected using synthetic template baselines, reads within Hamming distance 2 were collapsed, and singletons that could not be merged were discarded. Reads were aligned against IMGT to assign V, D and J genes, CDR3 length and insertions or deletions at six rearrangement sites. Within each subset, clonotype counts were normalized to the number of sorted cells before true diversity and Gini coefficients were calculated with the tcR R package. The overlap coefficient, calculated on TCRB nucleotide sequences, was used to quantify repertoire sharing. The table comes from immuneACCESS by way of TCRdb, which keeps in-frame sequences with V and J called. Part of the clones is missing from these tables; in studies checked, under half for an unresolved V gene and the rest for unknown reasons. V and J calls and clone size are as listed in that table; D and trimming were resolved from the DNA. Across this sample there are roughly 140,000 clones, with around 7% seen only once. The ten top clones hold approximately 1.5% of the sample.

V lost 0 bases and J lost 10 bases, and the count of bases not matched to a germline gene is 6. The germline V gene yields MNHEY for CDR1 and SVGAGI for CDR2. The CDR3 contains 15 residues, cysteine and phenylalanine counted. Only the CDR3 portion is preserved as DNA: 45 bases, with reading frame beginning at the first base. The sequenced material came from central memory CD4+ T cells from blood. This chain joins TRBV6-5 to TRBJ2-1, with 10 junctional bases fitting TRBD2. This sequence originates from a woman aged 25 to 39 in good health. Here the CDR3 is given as CASSYSLAGEWEQFF. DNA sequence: TGTGCCAGCAGTTACTCGCTAGCGGGAGAGTGGGAGCAGTTCTTC.